The sequence of this T cell receptor (beta chain) was determined in a study of cytomegalovirus exposure and HLA in healthy donors. Study information: Previous work identified roughly 120 million unique TCR beta sequences from about 179 million T cells. Study-level points and caveats: Confirmation in vitro established that a few CMV-associated chains were specific for CMV antigens. Sequencing depth across donors, presence/absence analyses assumed, was roughly uniform.

Between the trimmed V and J ends, which lost 0 bases and 2 bases, there was a span of 11 bases. The germline V gene encodes CDR1 ENHRY and CDR2 SYGVKD. This CDR3 contains 15 residues. On this clone itself: The antigen is undetermined.

PCR involved 60 Vbeta and 13 Jbeta primers. Method: immunoSEQ multiplex PCR; TCRdb's copy keeps in-frame clones and lacks some. The table includes over 150,000 clones, roughly 88% detected once. Regarding donors, all were healthy bone marrow donors. The receptor was derived from a boy between 2 and 15 years old in good health and CMV-seronegative. The chain employs TRBV10-3 and TRBJ2-7, with a tentative D call TRBD2 (6 bases). Material for sequencing was PBMCs. The CDR3 coding sequence is TGTGCCATCAGTGAGTCGTTGGGGGAGGCCTACGAGCAGTACGTC. As protein: CAISESLGEAYEQYV.